The 19 T cell receptor beta chains below all came from one sample that was sequenced in a study of T cell changes during pregnancy in multiple sclerosis. Method: immunoSEQ multiplex PCR; TCRdb's copy keeps in-frame clones and lacks some. The data show approximately 70,000 clones, 94% seen once. This material consisted of CD4+ T cells from peripheral blood mononuclear cells, taken after pregnancy. These receptor sequences come from a female donor with multiple sclerosis, enrolled in a pregnancy study.

V and J are TRBV7-8 and TRBJ2-7; the match to TRBD2 covers 10 bases. This CDR3 contains 16 residues. V was clipped by 5 bases and J by 0 bases; unmatched bases: 7. Germline CDR1 is SGHVS and CDR2 is FQNEAQ. The CDR3 reads CASSRRLAGSSYEQYF. The CDR3 nucleotides are TGTGCCAGCAGCAGAAGACTAGCGGGTAGCTCCTACGAGCAGTACTTC.

V and J are TRBV5-6 and TRBJ2-7; 10 bases are a match to TRBD2. The CDR3 is made up of 16 amino acids. Unmatched junction bases numbered 11, after V lost 4 bases and J lost 4 bases. The germline V gene encodes CDR1 SGHDT and CDR2 YYEEEE. CDR3 residues: CASSPAAGGLSYEQYF. In DNA, the CDR3 is TGTGCCAGCAGCCCGGCAGCGGGAGGGTTGTCGTACGAGCAGTACTTC.

The gene calls are TRBV19 and TRBJ2-1; TRBD2 aligns across 8 bases. CDR3 length equals 15 residues. Losses at the gene ends were 4 bases for V and 2 bases for J; bases not matched to a gene: 4. The germline gives CDR1 LNHDA, CDR2 SQIVND (reference sequence). CDR3 coding DNA: TGTGCCAGTAGTAACCAGCGGGAGCCCTACAATGAGCAGTTCTTC. This sequence encodes CASSNQREPYNEQFF.

V gene TRBV6-1 combines with J gene TRBJ2-4; 7 bases match TRBD1. The germline V gene encodes CDR1 MNHNS and CDR2 SASEGT. There are 13 residues in the CDR3. After removal of 4 bases from V and 6 bases from J, the junction contained 3 bases not matched to a gene. CDR3 protein: CASSARQGNIQYF. The CDR3 nucleotides are TGTGCCAGCAGTGCCCGACAGGGAAACATTCAGTACTTC.

This chain connects TRBV6-1 to TRBJ2-1; D may be TRBD2 (6 bases). Germline CDR1 reads MNHNS; CDR2 reads SASEGT. With 4 bases removed from V and 0 bases from J, the gap between germline ends came to 7 bases. This CDR3 region has 14 residues. Here the CDR3 reads CASSAGASYNEQFF. CDR3 coding DNA: TGTGCCAGCAGTGCGGGAGCCTCCTACAATGAGCAGTTCTTC.

The chain links TRBV29-1 to TRBJ2-5; possibly TRBD1 for D (6 bases). The CDR3 spans 15 residues. The germline gives CDR1 SQVTM, CDR2 ANQGSEA. Trimming stripped 2 bases from V and 4 bases from J, with 17 bases between. CDR3 nucleotide sequence: TGCAGCGTTGAACCTCTCCGAGGGGGTCGAGAGACCCAGTACTTC. Translation gives CSVEPLRGGRETQYF.

This sequence joins TRBV23-1 and TRBJ2-2; TRBD2 aligns across 8 bases. TRBV23-1 is an open reading frame, and its role is uncertain. Trimming cost V 3 bases and J 1 base; bases outside gene matches: 16. CDR3 length: 20 amino acids. CDR3: CASSHPPVILAGLNTGELFF. CDR3 coding DNA: TGCGCCAGCAGTCATCCCCCCGTCATCCTAGCGGGCCTGAACACCGGGGAGCTGTTTTTT.

This clone appeared a single time. V and J are TRBV9 and TRBJ1-4; 7 bases agree with TRBD1. V lost 4 bases and J lost 8; bases outside the gene matches: 17. The CDR3 spans 17 residues. Germline V gene data show CDR1 as SGDLS and CDR2 as YYNGEE. This CDR3 reads CASSPTLPQGLGEKLFF. The DNA of the CDR3 is TGTGCCAGCAGCCCAACTCTCCCACAGGGGCTAGGGGAAAAACTGTTTTTT.

The chain has TRBV9 and TRBJ2-1, with TRBD1 matching over 7 bases. The germline gives CDR1 SGDLS, CDR2 YYNGEE. The CDR3 loop spans 14 amino acids. Unmatched junction bases numbered 6, after V lost 2 bases and J lost 7 bases. This chain's CDR3 is CASSVGTVLNEQFF. CDR3 in DNA: TGTGCCAGCAGCGTGGGGACAGTATTGAATGAGCAGTTCTTC.

The CDR3 region has the DNA TGTGCCAGCAGCCTGTGGGGGGAAATCGGGGAGCTGTTTTTT. Protein sequence: CASSLWGEIGELFF. This chain links TRBV2 with TRBJ2-2; D is possibly TRBD2 (6 bases). The CDR3 is 14 residues long. The V end was cut by 6 bases, the J end by 7 bases, with 15 bases between. Germline CDR1 is SNHLY and CDR2 is FYNNEI.

The V and J genes are TRBV27 and TRBJ2-5; 12 bases are a match to TRBD2. Trimming took 3 bases from V and 5 from J; bases not matched to a gene: 7. The CDR3 extends over 16 amino acids. Germline lookup yields CDR1 MNHEY and CDR2 SMNVEV (reference sequence). The CDR3 sequence is CASSFRTSGIRETQYF. The CDR3 DNA sequence: TGTGCCAGCAGTTTCAGGACTAGCGGGATTCGGGAGACCCAGTACTTC.

The chain combines TRBV6-5 with TRBJ2-7; 7 bases fit TRBD2. Germline-derived CDR1 and CDR2 are MNHEY and SVGAGI. This CDR3 region has 15 residues. J was trimmed by 4 bases and V by 6 bases; bases with no gene match: 12. CDR3: CASSRSGLADYEQYF. CDR3 in DNA: TGTGCCAGCAGCCGTTCGGGGCTAGCGGATTACGAGCAGTACTTC.

The genes are TRBV11-1 and TRBJ2-1, with D tentatively TRBD2 (6 bases). Germline V gene data show CDR1 as SGHAT and CDR2 as FQDESV (reference sequence). Trimming removed 5 bases at V and 0 bases at J, with 17 bases between. The CDR3 covers 17 residues. CDR3: CASSPRIAESSYNEQFF. The CDR3 DNA follows: TGTGCCAGCAGCCCAAGGATAGCGGAGAGCTCCTACAATGAGCAGTTCTTC.

The V and J genes are TRBV29-1 and TRBJ2-5; TRBD1 is a possible D gene (5 bases). With 7 bases removed from V and 7 bases from J, the gap between germline ends came to 13 bases. CDR3 size: 11 residues. Germline V CDR1 and CDR2: SQVTM, ANQGSEA. This CDR3 is CSGLTVWTQYF. In DNA, the CDR3 is TGCAGCGGCCTGACAGTATGGACCCAGTACTTC.

The chain couples TRBV6-5 to TRBJ2-7; tentatively, D is TRBD2 (5 bases). Germline V gives CDR1 MNHEY, CDR2 SVGAGI. The V end was cut by 5 bases, the J end by 1 base, with 15 bases between. The CDR3 runs 15 residues. DNA for the CDR3: TGTGCCAGCAGTCGAGCCCGAACGGGATCCTACGAGCAGTACTTC. Amino acids: CASSRARTGSYEQYF.

The chain recombines TRBV5-1 with TRBJ2-1; TRBD2 matches at 13 bases. After removal of 5 bases from V and 0 bases from J, the junction contained 5 bases not matched to a gene. Germline values: CDR1 SGHRS, CDR2 YFSETQ. The CDR3 runs to 17 residues. This chain's CDR3 is CASRLAGGQSSYNEQFF. For the CDR3, the DNA is TGCGCCAGCAGACTAGCGGGAGGGCAAAGCTCCTACAATGAGCAGTTCTTC.

The CDR3 protein is CATSPPGIFYNEQFF. For the CDR3, the DNA is TGTGCCACCTCCCCCCCGGGTATATTTTACAATGAGCAGTTCTTC. This chain connects TRBV6-1 to TRBJ2-1; the D is unclear. V was shortened by 10 bases and J by 4 bases, with 20 bases between the two germline ends. This CDR3 has 15 residues. CDR1 MNHNS and CDR2 SASEGT come from the germline V gene.

This clone was seen a single time. The chain has TRBV30 and TRBJ2-3, with 8 positions matching TRBD2. The CDR3 loop spans 15 amino acids. Germline V CDR1 and CDR2: GTSNPN, SVGIG (reference sequence). V dropped 2 bases and J dropped 1; count of bases not matched to a gene: 5. CDR3 in DNA: TGTGCCTGGAGTACTGGACTAGCTGGCACAGATACGCAGTATTTT. Encoded protein: CAWSTGLAGTDTQYF.

The CDR3 spells CASPGDNEQFF. CDR3 nucleotides: TGTGCCAGCCCCGGGGACAATGAGCAGTTCTTC. The chain carries TRBV6-4 and TRBJ2-1; a possible D gene is TRBD2 (5 bases). Trimming pared 8 bases from V and 5 bases from J, leaving 7 bases between. CDR3 length: 11 amino acids. Germline assignment: CDR1 MRHNA and CDR2 SNTAGT.